A selection of T cell receptor beta chains follows, all from one sample in a study of T cells after yellow fever vaccination. TCRdb used MiXCR to reprocess the 5' RACE reads, holding one entry per CDR3 protein. The data contain 450,000 to 550,000 distinct CDR3 sequences, around 21% of them seen just once; the ten biggest clones take up 13% to 15%. The input for sequencing was PBMCs, taken 15 days after the yellow fever booster vaccination. Every receptor here comes from a man in his thirties or forties who received the YFV17D yellow fever vaccine. The CDR3 runs from the conserved cysteine through the conserved F or W. Fields, in order: clone size, D gene, J gene, V gene, CDR3 protein, CDR3 DNA. A D gene is named only where the DNA matches it firmly. Clone size is not always given. Where it is, it says once, few, many or a class for expanded clones.

clone_size: few; d_call: .; j_call: TRBJ2-1; v_call: TRBV18; cdr3_aa: CASSPDGFSYNEQFF; cdr3_nt: TGTGCCAGCTCACCTGACGGGTTCTCCTACAATGAGCAGTTCTTC
clone_size: .; d_call: .; j_call: TRBJ1-6; v_call: TRBV7-2; cdr3_aa: CASSLAQDSPLHF; cdr3_nt: TGTGCCAGCAGCTTAGCGCAAGACTCACCCCTCCACTTT
clone_size: .; d_call: .; j_call: TRBJ1-1; v_call: TRBV20-1; cdr3_aa: CSARASGRGNTEAFF; cdr3_nt: TGCAGTGCTAGAGCGAGCGGCAGGGGAAACACTGAAGCTTTCTTT
clone_size: .; d_call: .; j_call: TRBJ2-5; v_call: TRBV21-1; cdr3_aa: CAKTSNKLLQETQYF; cdr3_nt: TGTGCCAAAACTAGTAATAAGCTTCTCCAAGAGACCCAGTACTTC
clone_size: few; d_call: .; j_call: TRBJ2-7; v_call: TRBV5-1; cdr3_aa: CASSFRDTSYEQYF; cdr3_nt: TGCGCCAGCAGCTTCAGGGATACAAGTTACGAGCAGTACTTC
clone_size: .; d_call: TRBD2; j_call: TRBJ2-3; v_call: TRBV20-1; cdr3_aa: CSANGPGGGTDTQYF; cdr3_nt: TGCAGTGCTAATGGTCCGGGAGGGGGTACAGATACGCAGTATTTT
clone_size: .; d_call: TRBD1; j_call: TRBJ2-7; v_call: TRBV4-3; cdr3_aa: CASSRDRGIDEQYF; cdr3_nt: TGCGCCAGCAGCCGCGACAGGGGGATCGACGAGCAGTACTTC
clone_size: few; d_call: .; j_call: TRBJ1-4; v_call: TRBV14; cdr3_aa: CASSDIEGNEKLFF; cdr3_nt: TGTGCCAGCAGCGACATCGAGGGTAATGAAAAACTGTTTTTT
clone_size: many; d_call: TRBD2; j_call: TRBJ2-1; v_call: TRBV11-2; cdr3_aa: CASRALAGGLYGEQFF; cdr3_nt: TGTGCCAGCAGGGCGTTAGCGGGAGGACTCTACGGTGAGCAGTTCTTC
clone_size: .; d_call: TRBD1; j_call: TRBJ1-2; v_call: TRBV9; cdr3_aa: CASSVTGQAYGYTF; cdr3_nt: TGTGCCAGCAGCGTAACTGGACAGGCATATGGCTACACCTTC
clone_size: .; d_call: .; j_call: TRBJ2-2; v_call: TRBV24-1; cdr3_aa: CATQEKDSLNLANTGELFF; cdr3_nt: TGTGCCACCCAAGAGAAGGACAGCTTAAACTTAGCGAACACCGGGGAGCTGTTTTTT
clone_size: .; d_call: .; j_call: TRBJ2-1; v_call: TRBV20-1; cdr3_aa: CSAREFNEQFF; cdr3_nt: TGCAGTGCTAGAGAATTCAATGAGCAGTTCTTC
clone_size: .; d_call: .; j_call: TRBJ2-1; v_call: TRBV20-1; cdr3_aa: CSASTHEQFF; cdr3_nt: TGCAGTGCTAGCACGCATGAGCAGTTCTTC
clone_size: .; d_call: TRBD1; j_call: TRBJ2-7; v_call: TRBV7-9; cdr3_aa: CASSLGTGIGEQYF; cdr3_nt: TGTGCCAGCAGCTTAGGGACAGGGATCGGCGAGCAGTACTTC
clone_size: few; d_call: .; j_call: TRBJ2-1; v_call: TRBV7-3; cdr3_aa: CASSLAHQRNEQFF; cdr3_nt: TGTGCCAGCAGCTTAGCCCATCAGAGAAATGAGCAGTTCTTC
clone_size: .; d_call: .; j_call: TRBJ2-7; v_call: TRBV7-2; cdr3_aa: CASSFRSEYYEQYF; cdr3_nt: TGTGCCAGCAGCTTCCGGTCGGAATACTACGAGCAGTACTTC
clone_size: .; d_call: .; j_call: TRBJ2-2; v_call: TRBV20-1; cdr3_aa: CSATDRPITGELFF; cdr3_nt: TGCAGTGCTACTGACAGACCTATCACCGGGGAGCTGTTTTTT
clone_size: few; d_call: .; j_call: TRBJ2-7; v_call: TRBV28; cdr3_aa: CASNRAYEQYF; cdr3_nt: TGTGCCAGCAACAGGGCCTACGAGCAGTACTTC
clone_size: .; d_call: .; j_call: TRBJ2-1; v_call: TRBV18; cdr3_aa: CASSAGTDNEQFF; cdr3_nt: TGTGCCAGCTCAGCTGGGACGGACAATGAGCAGTTCTTC
clone_size: .; d_call: .; j_call: TRBJ1-3; v_call: TRBV9; cdr3_aa: CASSERGTGYSGNTIYF; cdr3_nt: TGTGCCAGCAGCGAGCGGGGGACGGGCTACTCTGGAAACACCATATATTTT
clone_size: .; d_call: .; j_call: TRBJ2-1; v_call: TRBV25-1; cdr3_aa: CASSEYREQFF; cdr3_nt: TGTGCCAGCAGTGAATATCGAGAGCAGTTCTTC
clone_size: .; d_call: .; j_call: TRBJ2-3; v_call: TRBV6-2/TRBV6-3; cdr3_aa: CASSYSILTDTQYF; cdr3_nt: TGTGCCAGCAGTTACTCGATCCTCACAGATACGCAGTATTTT
clone_size: few; d_call: TRBD1; j_call: TRBJ2-3; v_call: TRBV6-1; cdr3_aa: CASRRVPGQGSTDTQYF; cdr3_nt: TGTGCCAGCAGGAGAGTCCCGGGACAGGGAAGCACAGATACGCAGTATTTT
clone_size: few; d_call: .; j_call: TRBJ2-3; v_call: TRBV29-1; cdr3_aa: CSAPTTFAYTDTQYF; cdr3_nt: TGCAGCGCGCCGACTACCTTTGCATACACAGATACGCAGTATTTT
clone_size: .; d_call: .; j_call: TRBJ2-4; v_call: TRBV29-1; cdr3_aa: CSVVPAVEVKNIQYF; cdr3_nt: TGCAGCGTGGTCCCGGCGGTCGAGGTCAAAAACATTCAGTACTTC
clone_size: .; d_call: .; j_call: TRBJ2-4; v_call: TRBV5-1; cdr3_aa: CASSLAEGGKNIQYF; cdr3_nt: TGCGCCAGCAGCTTGGCTGAGGGAGGCAAAAACATTCAGTACTTC
clone_size: .; d_call: TRBD2; j_call: TRBJ2-1; v_call: TRBV10-3; cdr3_aa: CAISGGAGGYNEQFF; cdr3_nt: TGTGCCATCAGTGGAGGAGCGGGAGGCTACAATGAGCAGTTCTTC
clone_size: .; d_call: .; j_call: TRBJ2-6; v_call: TRBV20-1; cdr3_aa: CSAKPGSGANVLTF; cdr3_nt: TGCAGTGCAAAACCGGGGTCTGGGGCCAACGTCCTGACTTTC
clone_size: .; d_call: .; j_call: TRBJ2-2; v_call: TRBV7-9; cdr3_aa: CASSSWRDPGELFF; cdr3_nt: TGTGCCAGCAGCTCGTGGCGGGACCCCGGGGAGCTGTTTTTT
clone_size: few; d_call: .; j_call: TRBJ2-5; v_call: TRBV27; cdr3_aa: CASGQGTTNQETQYF; cdr3_nt: TGTGCCAGCGGTCAGGGGACTACGAACCAAGAGACCCAGTACTTC
clone_size: once; d_call: .; j_call: TRBJ2-5; v_call: TRBV25-1; cdr3_aa: CASSEYGGSGETQYF; cdr3_nt: TGTGCCAGCAGTGAATACGGGGGCTCGGGAGAGACCCAGTACTTC
clone_size: .; d_call: TRBD2; j_call: TRBJ2-1; v_call: TRBV6-1; cdr3_aa: CASRTRSGGYNEQFF; cdr3_nt: TGTGCCAGCAGAACCCGTAGCGGGGGGTACAATGAGCAGTTCTTC
clone_size: .; d_call: .; j_call: TRBJ2-4; v_call: TRBV7-2; cdr3_aa: CASSLKTGAKNIQYF; cdr3_nt: TGTGCCAGCAGCTTAAAGACCGGGGCCAAAAACATTCAGTACTTC
clone_size: .; d_call: .; j_call: TRBJ2-5; v_call: TRBV4-2; cdr3_aa: CARSPDSDVSQYF; cdr3_nt: TGTGCCAGGAGCCCCGACAGCGATGTGAGCCAGTACTTC
clone_size: .; d_call: TRBD2; j_call: TRBJ2-7; v_call: TRBV15; cdr3_aa: CATRAGGPYEQYF; cdr3_nt: TGTGCCACCAGGGCGGGAGGTCCCTACGAGCAGTACTTC
clone_size: few; d_call: .; j_call: TRBJ1-5; v_call: TRBV4-3; cdr3_aa: CASSQGRSNQPQHF; cdr3_nt: TGCGCCAGCAGCCAAGGAAGGAGCAATCAGCCCCAGCATTTT
clone_size: few; d_call: .; j_call: TRBJ2-1; v_call: TRBV5-1; cdr3_aa: CASSTDPGVDNEQFF; cdr3_nt: TGCGCCAGCAGTACGGACCCCGGGGTGGACAATGAGCAGTTCTTC
clone_size: .; d_call: .; j_call: TRBJ2-1; v_call: TRBV20-1; cdr3_aa: CSARAEREDEQFF; cdr3_nt: TGCAGTGCTAGGGCTGAGAGGGAGGATGAGCAGTTCTTC
clone_size: few; d_call: TRBD2; j_call: TRBJ2-2; v_call: TRBV4-3; cdr3_aa: CASSQDSGLNTGELFF; cdr3_nt: TGCGCCAGCAGCCAAGACTCGGGACTAAACACCGGGGAGCTGTTTTTT
clone_size: few; d_call: .; j_call: TRBJ2-1; v_call: TRBV28; cdr3_aa: CASNPTGWPSYNEQFF; cdr3_nt: TGTGCCAGCAACCCAACAGGGTGGCCCTCCTACAATGAGCAGTTCTTC
clone_size: few; d_call: .; j_call: TRBJ2-7; v_call: TRBV7-2; cdr3_aa: CASSLRRSGSYEQYF; cdr3_nt: TGTGCCAGCAGCTTACGCCGCAGCGGTTCCTACGAGCAGTACTTC
clone_size: .; d_call: .; j_call: TRBJ2-1; v_call: TRBV19; cdr3_aa: CASSPGSASVYNEQFF; cdr3_nt: TGTGCCAGTAGTCCCGGGTCGGCTAGCGTTTACAATGAGCAGTTCTTC
clone_size: .; d_call: TRBD1; j_call: TRBJ2-5; v_call: TRBV12-3/TRBV12-4; cdr3_aa: CASSFDRGLETQYF; cdr3_nt: TGTGCCAGCAGTTTCGACAGGGGGCTGGAGACCCAGTACTTC
clone_size: .; d_call: TRBD1; j_call: TRBJ2-7; v_call: TRBV2; cdr3_aa: CASSRDRTSYEQYF; cdr3_nt: TGTGCCAGCAGCAGGGACAGAACATCCTACGAGCAGTACTTC
clone_size: .; d_call: TRBD1; j_call: TRBJ2-2; v_call: TRBV5-4; cdr3_aa: CASKSAGTGYTGELFF; cdr3_nt: TGTGCCAGCAAATCGGCAGGGACAGGGTACACCGGGGAGCTGTTTTTT
clone_size: .; d_call: .; j_call: TRBJ2-2; v_call: TRBV29-1; cdr3_aa: CSVRGGLTGELFF; cdr3_nt: TGCAGCGTTCGGGGAGGCCTCACCGGGGAGCTGTTTTTT
clone_size: .; d_call: TRBD2; j_call: TRBJ2-5; v_call: TRBV7-2; cdr3_aa: CASGSGSGIQETQYF; cdr3_nt: TGTGCCAGCGGCTCGGGGAGCGGGATTCAAGAGACCCAGTACTTC
clone_size: few; d_call: .; j_call: TRBJ2-5; v_call: TRBV5-1; cdr3_aa: CASSLNGPYQETQYF; cdr3_nt: TGCGCCAGCAGCTTGAATGGACCGTACCAAGAGACCCAGTACTTC
clone_size: .; d_call: .; j_call: TRBJ1-5; v_call: TRBV27; cdr3_aa: CASSLSIGTPNQPQHF; cdr3_nt: TGTGCCAGCAGTTTATCCATAGGGACCCCTAATCAGCCCCAGCATTTT
clone_size: .; d_call: TRBD1; j_call: TRBJ1-1; v_call: TRBV27; cdr3_aa: CASSYRGVRTEAFF; cdr3_nt: TGTGCCAGCAGTTACAGGGGGGTGAGGACTGAAGCTTTCTTT
clone_size: few; d_call: TRBD2; j_call: TRBJ2-5; v_call: TRBV10-3; cdr3_aa: CATSGRGGEETQYF; cdr3_nt: TGTGCCACCAGTGGTCGGGGGGGGGAAGAGACCCAGTACTTC
clone_size: .; d_call: .; j_call: TRBJ2-1; v_call: TRBV9; cdr3_aa: CASSVDGTHNEQFF; cdr3_nt: TGTGCCAGCAGCGTAGACGGGACCCACAATGAGCAGTTCTTC
clone_size: many; d_call: .; j_call: TRBJ2-7; v_call: TRBV10-3; cdr3_aa: CAIGSSYEQYF; cdr3_nt: TGTGCCATCGGTTCGAGCTACGAGCAGTACTTC